This T cell receptor (beta chain) was sequenced in a study of patients and donors after allogeneic stem cell transplantation. This clonotype was seen a handful of times. CDR3 length: 16 residues. V gave up 1 base and J gave up 0 bases, with 10 bases separating them. Germline CDR1 is MNHNY and CDR2 is SVGAGI (reference sequence). A single record per CDR3 protein comes from TCRdb applying MiXCR to the RT-PCR reads. The sample yields fewer than 200,000 distinct CDR3 sequences, about 30% seen once. V is TRBV6-6 and J is TRBJ2-1; the D is unclear. Sequencing was done on a sample of blood, either unsorted or a sorted T cell fraction (not recorded which). The origin of this receptor is a human donor who was either an allogeneic HSCT recipient or a stem cell or donor lymphocyte infusion donor (not recorded which). It is not recorded whose cells these are; they may come from a transplant donor. CDR3 sequence: CASSYLDGYSYNEQFF. The CDR3 DNA is TGTGCCAGCAGTTACTTGGACGGTTACTCCTACAATGAGCAGTTCTTC.